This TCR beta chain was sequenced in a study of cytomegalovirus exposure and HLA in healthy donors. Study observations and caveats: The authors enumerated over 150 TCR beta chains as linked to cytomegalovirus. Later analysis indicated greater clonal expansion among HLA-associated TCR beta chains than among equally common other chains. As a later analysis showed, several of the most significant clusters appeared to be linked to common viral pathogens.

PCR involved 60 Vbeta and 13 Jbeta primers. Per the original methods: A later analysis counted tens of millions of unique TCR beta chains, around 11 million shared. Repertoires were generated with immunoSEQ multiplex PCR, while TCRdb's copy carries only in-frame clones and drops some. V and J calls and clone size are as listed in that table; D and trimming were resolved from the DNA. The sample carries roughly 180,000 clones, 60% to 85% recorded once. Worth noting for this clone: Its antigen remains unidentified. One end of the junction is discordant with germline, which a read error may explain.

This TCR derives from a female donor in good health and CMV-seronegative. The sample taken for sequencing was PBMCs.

The CDR3 nucleotides are TGTGCTAGCAGCTACAGGGGCGGGGAGCTGTTTTTT. It specifies CASSYRGGELFF. This chain connects TRBV7-7 to TRBJ2-2, with 7 bases fitting TRBD1. The length of the CDR3 is 12 residues. The germline CDR1 and CDR2 sequences are SSHAT and FNYEAQ (reference sequence).